Below are 10 T cell receptor beta chains sequenced from a single sample in a study of response to subunit inactivated influenza vaccine. In TCRdb, the RT-PCR reads were re-called with MiXCR into one record per CDR3 protein. The sample shows 550,000 to 600,000 distinct CDR3 sequences, 12% of them seen only once. Specimen: PBMCs from blood, collected on the day of vaccination. The receptors here all came from a man in his fifties or sixties who received an inactivated influenza vaccine.

This clonotype was recorded a few times. The rearrangement links TRBV10-3 to TRBJ2-1; the D gene is possibly TRBD2 (6 bases). The CDR3 contains 15 residues. Trimming shortened V by 1 base and J by 5 bases, and 12 bases separated the two germline ends. From germline, CDR1 is ENHRY and CDR2 SYGVKD. The CDR3 loop is CAISEWDSGDNEQFF. The DNA for the CDR3 is TGTGCCATCAGTGAGTGGGACTCGGGTGACAATGAGCAGTTCTTC.

This clonotype was seen a few times. The chain carries TRBV6-1 and TRBJ2-5; D remains unclear. The CDR3 runs 15 residues. Trimming took 7 bases from V and 2 from J, leaving 17 bases between them. CDR1 MNHNS and CDR2 SASEGT come from the germline V gene. CDR3 in amino acids: CASTLSIEFQETQYF. CDR3 DNA sequence: TGTGCCAGCACCTTATCAATAGAGTTTCAAGAGACCCAGTACTTC.

The genes are TRBV7-3 and TRBJ2-7, with 7 bases identical to TRBD1. The CDR3 contains 13 residues. Germline CDR1 reads SGHTA; CDR2 reads FQGTGA. Trimming took 2 bases from V and 6 from J; bases not matched to a gene: 4. This CDR3 is CASSLDREGEQYF. The CDR3 DNA sequence: TGTGCCAGCAGCTTAGACAGGGAAGGCGAGCAGTACTTC.

This clonotype was observed many times. The DNA for the CDR3 is TGCAGTGCCATACAGGGATCCAATCAGCCCCAGCATTTT. The encoded protein is CSAIQGSNQPQHF. This chain connects TRBV20-1 to TRBJ1-5; D may be TRBD1 (6 bases). Germline V lookup: CDR1 DFQATT, CDR2 SNEGSKA (reference sequence). The length of the CDR3 is 13 residues. Trimming cost V 6 bases and J 3 bases, with 12 bases left between them.

V usage is TRBV7-2 and J usage is TRBJ1-1, with TRBD1 as a possible D gene (6 bases). With 4 bases removed from V and 3 bases from J, the gap between germline ends came to 12 bases. This CDR3 is 14 amino acids long. The V gene's germline CDR1 is SGHTA and CDR2 FQGNSA. CDR3 in DNA: TGTGCCAGCAGCTCTAGACAGGCCTACACTGAAGCTTTCTTT. Translating gives CASSSRQAYTEAFF.

Ten or more counts support this clonotype. The chain links TRBV20-1 to TRBJ2-7; 7 nucleotides align to TRBD1. Germline lookup yields CDR1 DFQATT and CDR2 SNEGSKA (reference sequence). The CDR3 contains 14 residues. V dropped 0 bases and J dropped 3; count of bases not matched to a gene: 5. CDR3 nucleotide sequence: TGCAGTGCTAGAGATGGGGCAGGGGGCTACGAGCAGTACTTC. This encodes CSARDGAGGYEQYF.

Note on this clonotype: It may be a read error: a sequence one base away is much more abundant. The V and J genes are TRBV19 and TRBJ1-5, with D uncertain. Between the trimmed V and J ends, which lost 8 bases and 3 bases, there was a span of 11 bases. CDR1 LNHDA and CDR2 SQIVND come from the germline V gene (reference sequence). The CDR3 extends over 13 amino acids. CDR3 amino acids: CASRRQDNQPQHF. In DNA, the CDR3 is TGTGCCAGTCGTAGACAAGACAATCAGCCCCAGCATTTT.

The sample holds a few counts of this clonotype. V usage is TRBV12-3 or TRBV12-4 and J usage is TRBJ2-5; D is unclear. This CDR3 is built from 15 residues. Trimming removed 3 bases from V and 1 base from J, with 12 bases in between. The CDR3 sequence is CASSLAQVTQETQYF. DNA for the CDR3: TGTGCCAGCAGTTTGGCCCAGGTTACCCAAGAGACCCAGTACTTC.

V is TRBV7-9 and J is TRBJ2-4; D might be TRBD1 or TRBD2, each matching 6 bases. Germline loops: CDR1 SEHNR, CDR2 FQNEAQ (reference sequence). V was pared by 2 bases and J by 6 bases, with 11 bases between. This CDR3 has 14 amino acids. The CDR3 coding sequence is TGTGCCAGCAGCTTACAAGGGGGGACAAACATTCAGTACTTC. Protein product: CASSLQGGTNIQYF. Full variable domain (outside the CDR3, taken from reference TRBV7-9 and TRBJ2-4): DTGVSQNPRHKITKRGQNVTFRCDPISEHNRLYWYRQTLGQGPEFLTYFQNEAQLEKSRLLSDRFSAERPKGSFSTLEIQRTEQGDSAMYLCASSLQGGTNIQYFGAGTRLSVL.

The V gene is TRBV7-2, the J gene TRBJ2-5; D is perhaps TRBD1 (6 bases). The length of the CDR3 is 15 residues. The V and J ends lost 5 bases and 0 bases respectively, with 13 bases between them. Germline CDR1 SGHTA, CDR2 FQGNSA. CDR3 protein: CASSPGTTYQETQYF. In nucleotides, the CDR3 is TGTGCCAGCAGCCCCGGGACAACGTACCAAGAGACCCAGTACTTC.